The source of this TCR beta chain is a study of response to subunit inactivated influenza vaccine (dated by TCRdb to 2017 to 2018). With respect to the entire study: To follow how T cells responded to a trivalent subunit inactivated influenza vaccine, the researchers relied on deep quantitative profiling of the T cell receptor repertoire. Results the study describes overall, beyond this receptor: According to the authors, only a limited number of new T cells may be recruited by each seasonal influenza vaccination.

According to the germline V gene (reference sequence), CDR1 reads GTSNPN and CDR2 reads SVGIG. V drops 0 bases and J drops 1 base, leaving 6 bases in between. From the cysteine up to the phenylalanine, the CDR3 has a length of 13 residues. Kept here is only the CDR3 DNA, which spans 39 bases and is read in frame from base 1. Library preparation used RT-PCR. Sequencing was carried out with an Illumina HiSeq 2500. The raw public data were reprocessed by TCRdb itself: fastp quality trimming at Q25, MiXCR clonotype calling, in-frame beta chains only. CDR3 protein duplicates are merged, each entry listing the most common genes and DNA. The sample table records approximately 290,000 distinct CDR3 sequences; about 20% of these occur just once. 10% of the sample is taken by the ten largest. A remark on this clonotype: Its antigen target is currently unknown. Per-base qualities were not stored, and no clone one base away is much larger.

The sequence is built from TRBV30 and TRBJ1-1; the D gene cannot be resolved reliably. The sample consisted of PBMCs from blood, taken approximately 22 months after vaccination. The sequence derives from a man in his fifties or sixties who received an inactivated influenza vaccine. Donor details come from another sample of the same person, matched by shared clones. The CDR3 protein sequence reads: CAWSVLGNTEAFF. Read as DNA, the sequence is TGTGCCTGGAGTGTACTGGGGAACACTGAAGCTTTCTTT.